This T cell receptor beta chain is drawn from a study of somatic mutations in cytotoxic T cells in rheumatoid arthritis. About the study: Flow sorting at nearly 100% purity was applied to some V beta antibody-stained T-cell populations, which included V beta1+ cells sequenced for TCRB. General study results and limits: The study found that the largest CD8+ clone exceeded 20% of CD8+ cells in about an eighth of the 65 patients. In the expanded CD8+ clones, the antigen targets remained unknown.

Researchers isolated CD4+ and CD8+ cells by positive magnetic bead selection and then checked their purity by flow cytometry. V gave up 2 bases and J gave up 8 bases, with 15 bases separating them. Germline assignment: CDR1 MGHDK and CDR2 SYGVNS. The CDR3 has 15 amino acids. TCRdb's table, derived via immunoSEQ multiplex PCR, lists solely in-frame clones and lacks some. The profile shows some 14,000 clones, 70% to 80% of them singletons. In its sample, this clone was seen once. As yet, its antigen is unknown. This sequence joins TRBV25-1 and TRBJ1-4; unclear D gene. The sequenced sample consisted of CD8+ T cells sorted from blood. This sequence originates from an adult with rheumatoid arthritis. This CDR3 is CASSEGTYVGEKLFF. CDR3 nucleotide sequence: TGTGCCAGCAGTGAAGGTACTTATGTCGGGGAAAAACTGTTTTTT.